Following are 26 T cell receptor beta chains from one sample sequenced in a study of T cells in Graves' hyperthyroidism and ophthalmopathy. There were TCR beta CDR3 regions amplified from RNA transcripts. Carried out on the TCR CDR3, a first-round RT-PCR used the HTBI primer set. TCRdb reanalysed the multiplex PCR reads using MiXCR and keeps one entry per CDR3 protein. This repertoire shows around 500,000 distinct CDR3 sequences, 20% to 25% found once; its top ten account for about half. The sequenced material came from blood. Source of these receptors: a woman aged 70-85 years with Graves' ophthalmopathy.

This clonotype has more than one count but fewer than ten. In nucleotides, the CDR3 is TGTGCCAGTAGTATCTCGGCCCACGGCTACACCTTC. Translation gives CASSISAHGYTF. V and J are TRBV19 and TRBJ1-2, with D uncertain. Trimming cost V 3 bases and J 8 bases, with 10 bases left between them. Germline V CDR1 and CDR2: LNHDA, SQIVND (reference sequence). The CDR3 extends over 12 amino acids.

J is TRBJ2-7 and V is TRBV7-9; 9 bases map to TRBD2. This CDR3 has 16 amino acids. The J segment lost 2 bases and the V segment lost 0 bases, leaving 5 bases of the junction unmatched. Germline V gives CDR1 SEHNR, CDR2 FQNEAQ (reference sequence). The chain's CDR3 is CASSLAGLAGTYEQYF. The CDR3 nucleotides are TGTGCCAGCAGCTTAGCGGGACTAGCAGGGACCTACGAGCAGTACTTC.

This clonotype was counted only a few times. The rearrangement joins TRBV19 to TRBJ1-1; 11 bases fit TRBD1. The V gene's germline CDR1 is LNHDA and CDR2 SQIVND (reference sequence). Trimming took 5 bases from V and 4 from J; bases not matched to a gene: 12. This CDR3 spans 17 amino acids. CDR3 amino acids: CASSDNPGQGVRTEAFF. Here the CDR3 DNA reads TGTGCCAGTAGTGACAATCCGGGACAGGGGGTTCGCACTGAAGCTTTCTTT. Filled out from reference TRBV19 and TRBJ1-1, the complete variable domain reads DGGITQSPKYLFRKEGQNVTLSCEQNLNHDAMYWYRQDPGQGLRLIYYSQIVNDFQKGDIAEGYSVSREKKESFPLTVTSAQKNPTAFYLCASSDNPGQGVRTEAFFGQGTRLTVV.

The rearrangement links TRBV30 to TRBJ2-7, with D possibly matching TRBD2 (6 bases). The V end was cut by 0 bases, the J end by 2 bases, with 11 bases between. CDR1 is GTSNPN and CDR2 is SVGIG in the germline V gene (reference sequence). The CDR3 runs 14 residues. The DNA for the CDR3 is TGTGCCTGGAGTGTAAACGGGAGTCCCTACGAGCAGTACTTC. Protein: CAWSVNGSPYEQYF.

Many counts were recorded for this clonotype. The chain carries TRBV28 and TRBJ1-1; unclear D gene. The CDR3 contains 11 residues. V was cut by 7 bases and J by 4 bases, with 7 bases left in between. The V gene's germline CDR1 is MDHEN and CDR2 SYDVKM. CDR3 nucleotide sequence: TGTGCCAGCACTCGGGGCACTGAAGCTTTCTTT. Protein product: CASTRGTEAFF.

CDR3 residues: CASGFRGAVSTDTQYF. CDR3 DNA sequence: TGTGCTAGTGGTTTTAGGGGGGCGGTATCGACAGATACGCAGTATTTT. The genes are TRBV12-5 and TRBJ2-3; tentatively, D is TRBD1 or TRBD2 (6 bases each). Trimming removed 3 bases from V and 3 bases from J, with 16 bases in between. Germline V gene lookup returns CDR1 LGHNT and CDR2 FRNRAP. The CDR3 is made up of 16 amino acids. The variable domain in full, completed from reference TRBV12-5 and TRBJ2-3, reads DARVTQTPRHKVTEMGQEVTMRCQPILGHNTVFWYRQTMMQGLELLAYFRNRAPLDDSGMPKDRFSAEMPDATLATLKIQPSEPRDSAVYFCASGFRGAVSTDTQYFGPGTRLTVL.

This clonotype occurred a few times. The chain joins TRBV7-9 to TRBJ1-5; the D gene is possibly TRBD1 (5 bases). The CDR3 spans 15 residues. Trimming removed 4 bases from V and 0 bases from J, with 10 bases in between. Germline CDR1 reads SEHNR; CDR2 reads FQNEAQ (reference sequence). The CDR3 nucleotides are TGTGCCAGCAGCTCGACAGACTATAGCAATCAGCCCCAGCATTTT. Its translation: CASSSTDYSNQPQHF.

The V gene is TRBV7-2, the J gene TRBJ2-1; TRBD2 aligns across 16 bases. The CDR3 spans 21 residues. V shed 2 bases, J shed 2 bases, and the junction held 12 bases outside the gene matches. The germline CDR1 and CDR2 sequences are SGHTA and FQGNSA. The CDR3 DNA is TGTGCCAGCAGCTTAAACCGCCCGGGACTAGCGGGAGGGCCCCCCTACAATGAGCAGTTCTTC. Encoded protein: CASSLNRPGLAGGPPYNEQFF.

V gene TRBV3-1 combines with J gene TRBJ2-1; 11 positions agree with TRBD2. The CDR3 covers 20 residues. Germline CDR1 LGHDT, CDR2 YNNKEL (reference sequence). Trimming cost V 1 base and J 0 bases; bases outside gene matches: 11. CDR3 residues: CASSQGVGLAVESSYNEQFF. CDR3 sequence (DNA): TGTGCCAGCAGCCAAGGGGTGGGACTAGCGGTCGAGAGCTCCTACAATGAGCAGTTCTTC.

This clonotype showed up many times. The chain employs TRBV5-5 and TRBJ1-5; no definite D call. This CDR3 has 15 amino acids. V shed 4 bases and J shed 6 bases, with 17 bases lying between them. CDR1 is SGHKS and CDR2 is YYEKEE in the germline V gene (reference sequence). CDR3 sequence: CASSLDLLRGQPQHF. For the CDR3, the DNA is TGTGCCAGCAGCCTAGACCTCCTTCGGGGTCAGCCCCAGCATTTT.

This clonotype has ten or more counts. In nucleotides, the CDR3 is TGTGCCAGCAACAAGGACAGGGGGGGTTCTGGACAGCCCCAGCATTTT. This gives the protein CASNKDRGGSGQPQHF. V and J are TRBV6-1 and TRBJ1-5; 10 nucleotides agree with TRBD1. The CDR3 runs 16 residues. The trim removed 7 bases at V and 7 bases at J, leaving 13 bases unmatched. From germline, CDR1 is MNHNS and CDR2 SASEGT.

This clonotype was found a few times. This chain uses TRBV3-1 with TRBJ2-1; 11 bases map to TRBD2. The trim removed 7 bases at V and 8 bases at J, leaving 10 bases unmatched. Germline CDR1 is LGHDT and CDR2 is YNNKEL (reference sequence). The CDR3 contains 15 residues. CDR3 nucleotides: TGTGCCAGCACCGCTAGCGGGAGGAAGGCGGATGAGCAGTTCTTC. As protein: CASTASGRKADEQFF.

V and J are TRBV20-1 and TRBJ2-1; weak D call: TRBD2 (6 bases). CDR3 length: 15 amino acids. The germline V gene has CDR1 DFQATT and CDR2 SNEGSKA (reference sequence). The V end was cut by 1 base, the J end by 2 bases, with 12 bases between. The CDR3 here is CSARVRELAYNEQFF. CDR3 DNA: TGCAGTGCTAGAGTCCGGGAGTTAGCCTACAATGAGCAGTTCTTC.

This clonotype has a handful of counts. The CDR3 is CASSGVLSGSDGYTF. The DNA of the CDR3 is TGTGCCAGCAGTGGGGTGTTATCGGGATCCGATGGCTACACCTTC. J is TRBJ1-2 and V is TRBV2; D gene ambiguous. The V end was cut by 4 bases, the J end by 6 bases, with 18 bases between. The CDR3 has 15 residues. The V gene's germline CDR1 is SNHLY and CDR2 FYNNEI.

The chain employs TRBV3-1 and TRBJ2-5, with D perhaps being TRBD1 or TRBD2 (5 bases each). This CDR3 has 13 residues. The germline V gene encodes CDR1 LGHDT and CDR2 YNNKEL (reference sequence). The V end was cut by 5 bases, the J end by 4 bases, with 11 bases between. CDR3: CASSGGGPETQYF. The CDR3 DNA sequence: TGTGCCAGCAGCGGGGGTGGGCCAGAGACCCAGTACTTC.

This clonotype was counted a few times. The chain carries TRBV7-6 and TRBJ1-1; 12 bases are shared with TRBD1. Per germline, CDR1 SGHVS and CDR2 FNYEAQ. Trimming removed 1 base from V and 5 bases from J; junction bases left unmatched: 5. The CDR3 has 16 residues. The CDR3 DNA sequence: TGTGCCAGCAGCTTAGAAGGGACAGGGGGCTTTACTGAAGCTTTCTTT. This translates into CASSLEGTGGFTEAFF.

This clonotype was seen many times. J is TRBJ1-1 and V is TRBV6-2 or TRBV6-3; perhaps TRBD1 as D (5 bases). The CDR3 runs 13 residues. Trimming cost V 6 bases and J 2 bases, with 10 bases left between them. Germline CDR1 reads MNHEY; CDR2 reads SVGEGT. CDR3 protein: CASRRDGNTEAFF. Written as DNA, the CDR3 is TGTGCCAGCAGAAGGGACGGAAACACTGAAGCTTTCTTT.

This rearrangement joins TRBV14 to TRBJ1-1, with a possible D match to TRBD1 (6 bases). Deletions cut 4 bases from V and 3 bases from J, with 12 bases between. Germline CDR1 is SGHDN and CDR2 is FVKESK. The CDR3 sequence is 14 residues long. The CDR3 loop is CASSPLGQYTEAFF. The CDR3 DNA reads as TGTGCCAGCAGCCCCCTCGGACAGTACACTGAAGCTTTCTTT.

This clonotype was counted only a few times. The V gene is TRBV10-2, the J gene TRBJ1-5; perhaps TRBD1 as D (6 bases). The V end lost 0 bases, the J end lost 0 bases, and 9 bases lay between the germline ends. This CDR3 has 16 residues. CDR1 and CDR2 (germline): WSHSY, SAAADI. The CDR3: CASSESQGYSNQPQHF. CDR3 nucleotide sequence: TGCGCCAGCAGTGAGTCGCAGGGGTATAGCAATCAGCCCCAGCATTTT.

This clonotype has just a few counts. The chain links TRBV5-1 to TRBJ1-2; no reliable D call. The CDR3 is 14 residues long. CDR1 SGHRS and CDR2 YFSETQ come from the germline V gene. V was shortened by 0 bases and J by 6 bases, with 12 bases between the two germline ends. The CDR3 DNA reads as TGCGCCAGCAGCTTGGCCGGGGAGCTGAATGGCTACACCTTC. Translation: CASSLAGELNGYTF. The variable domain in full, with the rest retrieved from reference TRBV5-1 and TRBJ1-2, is KAGVTQTPRYLIKTRGQQVTLSCSPISGHRSVSWYQQTPGQGLQFLFEYFSETQRNKGNFPGRFSGRQFSNSRSEMNVSTLELGDSALYLCASSLAGELNGYTFGSGTRLTVV.

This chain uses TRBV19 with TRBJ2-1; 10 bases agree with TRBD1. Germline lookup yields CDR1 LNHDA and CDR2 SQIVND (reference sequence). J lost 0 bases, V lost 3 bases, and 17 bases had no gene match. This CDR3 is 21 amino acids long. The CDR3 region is CASSIILAGTGAILSYNEQFF. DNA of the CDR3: TGTGCCAGTAGTATTATATTGGCGGGGACAGGGGCGATACTCTCCTACAATGAGCAGTTCTTC. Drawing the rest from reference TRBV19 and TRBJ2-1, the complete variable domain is DGGITQSPKYLFRKEGQNVTLSCEQNLNHDAMYWYRQDPGQGLRLIYYSQIVNDFQKGDIAEGYSVSREKKESFPLTVTSAQKNPTAFYLCASSIILAGTGAILSYNEQFFGPGTRLTVL.

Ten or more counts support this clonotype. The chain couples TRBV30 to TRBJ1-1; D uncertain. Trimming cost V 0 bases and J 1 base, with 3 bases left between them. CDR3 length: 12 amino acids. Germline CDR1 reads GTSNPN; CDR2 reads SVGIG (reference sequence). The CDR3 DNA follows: TGTGCCTGGAGTGTAGGGAACACTGAAGCTTTCTTT. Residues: CAWSVGNTEAFF.

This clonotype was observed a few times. CDR3 protein: CSQRWRPGTHTDTQYF. The CDR3 nucleotides read TGCAGCCAGAGATGGAGGCCAGGGACACATACAGATACGCAGTATTTT. V gene TRBV29-1 combines with J gene TRBJ2-3, with D possibly matching TRBD1 (6 bases). The length of the CDR3 is 16 residues. CDR1 SQVTM and CDR2 ANQGSEA come from the germline V gene. The germline V and J ends were trimmed by 8 bases and 3 bases, with 24 bases remaining between them.

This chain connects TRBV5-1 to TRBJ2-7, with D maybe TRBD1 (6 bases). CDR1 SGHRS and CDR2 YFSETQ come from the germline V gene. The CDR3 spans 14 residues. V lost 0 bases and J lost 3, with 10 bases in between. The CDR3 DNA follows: TGCGCCAGCAGCTTGGAGGTAGGGGGCTACGAGCAGTACTTC. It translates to CASSLEVGGYEQYF.

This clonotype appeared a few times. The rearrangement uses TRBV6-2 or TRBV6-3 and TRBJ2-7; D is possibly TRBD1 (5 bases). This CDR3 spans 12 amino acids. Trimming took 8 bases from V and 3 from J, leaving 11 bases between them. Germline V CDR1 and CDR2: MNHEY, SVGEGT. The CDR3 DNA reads TGTGCCAGCGGGGCGTTTGTCTACGAGCAGTACTTC. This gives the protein CASGAFVYEQYF.

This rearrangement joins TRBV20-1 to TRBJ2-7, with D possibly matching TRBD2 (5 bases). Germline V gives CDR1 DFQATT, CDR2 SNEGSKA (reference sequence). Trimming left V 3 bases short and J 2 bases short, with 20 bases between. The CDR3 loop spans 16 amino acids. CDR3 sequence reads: CSASWSGADLPYEQYF. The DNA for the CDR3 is TGCAGTGCTAGTTGGAGCGGAGCGGACCTACCCTACGAGCAGTACTTC.